This TCR beta chain comes out of a study of T cell responses to AZD1222 COVID-19 vaccine. Concerning this clone: Its cognate antigen is unknown. The DNA is left out, because the CDR3 cannot be placed on it with certainty; the CDR3 is given as TCRdb lists it.

Assay used: immunoSEQ multiplex PCR; TCRdb lists only in-frame clones, some missing. The sample includes under 150,000 clones, over 75% of them seen just once. Study-wide points: AZD1222 recipients seropositive at baseline numbered only 5 to 7. Compared with day 0, the breadth and depth of the Spike-specific TCR repertoire rose significantly after two doses of AZD1222.

Germline CDR1 and CDR2: MDHEN and SYDVKM. The CDR3 is 13 amino acids in total, end residues counted. The rearrangement joins TRBV28 to TRBJ1-2. Sequencing used peripheral blood, obtained 28 days after the second dose of the MenACWY control vaccine. The sequence derives from an adult who received the MenACWY meningococcal vaccine as a control. The CDR3 is CASSVPPDYGYTF.